These 7 T cell receptor beta chains originate from one sample sequenced in a study of T cells in Graves' hyperthyroidism and ophthalmopathy. Authors of the study amplified TCR beta CDR3 regions from RNA transcripts. An initial round of RT-PCR targeting the TCR CDR3 relied on the HTBI primer set. TCRdb fed the multiplex PCR reads into MiXCR, producing one record per CDR3 protein. Found here are 350,000 to 400,000 distinct CDR3 sequences, under 15% of them singletons; the top ten hold approximately 30%. The specimen sequenced was blood. These receptor sequences come from a woman in her 30s with Graves' hyperthyroidism.

This clonotype was found a few times. The chain links TRBV6-1 to TRBJ2-2; 7 nucleotides agree with TRBD2. Losses at the gene ends were 5 bases for V and 0 bases for J; bases not matched to a gene: 12. Germline values: CDR1 MNHNS, CDR2 SASEGT. This CDR3 has 18 amino acids. CDR3 nucleotide sequence: TGTGCCAGCAGTTTAAGCTTAGGTAGCGGGTCGAACACCGGGGAGCTGTTTTTT. Protein product: CASSLSLGSGSNTGELFF.

V and J are TRBV3-1 and TRBJ2-1; 14 nucleotides align to TRBD2. The V gene end was trimmed by 4 bases and the J gene end by 9 bases; junction bases not matched to a gene: 11. In germline, CDR1 is LGHDT, CDR2 YNNKEL (reference sequence). The CDR3 spans 17 residues. CDR3 residues: CASSLHPGLAGEGEQFF. As DNA, the CDR3 is TGTGCCAGCAGCCTCCACCCGGGACTAGCGGGAGAGGGTGAGCAGTTCTTC.

Here the CDR3 DNA reads TGTGCCAGCAGCCAAGAATTTTACCTTAACCCGAATGAGCAGTTCTTC. Protein: CASSQEFYLNPNEQFF. The rearrangement joins TRBV11-2 to TRBJ2-1; D remains ambiguous. Germline CDR1 is SGHAT and CDR2 is FQNNGV. With 5 bases removed from V and 7 bases from J, the gap between germline ends came to 21 bases. CDR3 length: 16 residues.

This clonotype has ten or more counts. The chain recombines TRBV18 with TRBJ1-1; no definite D call. The CDR3 is 14 amino acids. V lost 1 base and J 1 base, leaving 7 bases between the germline ends. Germline V CDR1 and CDR2: KGHSH, LQKENI. The CDR3 is CASSPQTQNTEAFF. DNA for the CDR3: TGTGCCAGCTCACCACAGACCCAGAACACTGAAGCTTTCTTT.

This clonotype was seen at least ten times. The chain links TRBV18 to TRBJ2-3; no reliable D call. Germline V CDR1 and CDR2: KGHSH, LQKENI. V lost 6 bases and J 2 bases, leaving 9 bases between the germline ends. The CDR3 runs 13 residues. The CDR3 coding sequence is TGTGCCAGCTCCCCCGCGGACACAGATACGCAGTATTTT. Protein product: CASSPADTDTQYF.

This clonotype was counted at least ten times. The V and J genes are TRBV20-1 and TRBJ2-3, with a tentative D call TRBD1 (5 bases). CDR1 is DFQATT and CDR2 is SNEGSKA in the germline V gene (reference sequence). This CDR3 has 15 residues. V was pared by 4 bases and J by 2 bases, with 16 bases between. CDR3 region: CSATITGVPTDTQYF. The CDR3 region has the DNA TGCAGTGCTACGATTACAGGCGTCCCCACAGATACGCAGTATTTT.

Ten or more counts support this clonotype. The rearrangement links TRBV5-1 to TRBJ2-7; D possibly corresponds to TRBD1 (5 bases). V was cut by 0 bases and J by 2 bases, with 12 bases left in between. Per germline, CDR1 SGHRS and CDR2 YFSETQ. The CDR3 has 15 amino acids. For the CDR3, the DNA is TGCGCCAGCAGCTTGGATACGGACATCGCCTACGAGCAGTACTTC. As protein: CASSLDTDIAYEQYF.